These 19 T cell receptor beta chains originate from one sample sequenced in a study of CD8+ T cells in alopecia areata. RNA extraction was followed by reverse transcription into cDNA, which acted as the sequencing template. Sequencing used immunoSEQ multiplex PCR; TCRdb keeps in-frame clones, though not all of them. The table shows roughly 250,000 clones, with 50% to 75% occurring only once. The treatment here: oral pan-JAK inhibitor, 5-10 mg twice daily. Source: CD4+ T cells sorted from blood, taken at approximately week 51, from a patient treated with tofacitinib. These receptors all come from a human donor with alopecia areata.

In DNA form, the CDR3 reads TGCGCCAGCAGCCAAGAGGGGCGAGACACAGATACGCAGTATTTT. It codes for CASSQEGRDTDTQYF. The V and J genes are TRBV4-3 and TRBJ2-3; perhaps TRBD1 as D (5 bases). The CDR3 is made up of 15 amino acids. Between the trimmed V and J ends, which lost 0 bases and 2 bases, there was a span of 9 bases. The germline gives CDR1 LGHNA, CDR2 YSLEER.

Of note for this clone: Germline and junction disagree at one end, which may indicate a read error. V gene TRBV7-7 combines with J gene TRBJ2-2, with no clear D. Germline V gene data show CDR1 as SSHAT and CDR2 as FNYEAQ (reference sequence). There are 13 residues in the CDR3. CDR3 loop: CASSSGNTGELFF. In DNA, the CDR3 is TGTGCTAGCAGCTCAGGGAACACCGGGGAGCTGTTTTTT. Using reference TRBV7-7 and TRBJ2-2 for the parts outside the CDR3, the full variable domain is GAGVSQSPRYKVTKRGQDVTLRCDPISSHATLYWYQQALGQGPEFLTYFNYEAQPDKSGLPSDRFSAERPEGSISTLTIQRTEQRDSAMYRCASSSGNTGELFFGEGSRLTVL.

CDR3 DNA: TGTGCCTGGATCGGAACAGGGGCGCGGGGCTACACCTTC. It specifies CAWIGTGARGYTF. J is TRBJ1-2 and V is TRBV30; 7 bases map to TRBD1. There are 13 residues in the CDR3. The germline CDR1 and CDR2 sequences are GTSNPN and SVGIG (reference sequence). The V gene end was trimmed by 4 bases and the J gene end by 8 bases; junction bases not matched to a gene: 10.

The chain joins TRBV2 to TRBJ1-2; D is perhaps TRBD1 (5 bases). The germline gives CDR1 SNHLY, CDR2 FYNNEI. With 7 bases removed from V and 7 bases from J, the gap between germline ends came to 13 bases. The CDR3 has 12 residues. CDR3 nucleotides: TGTGCCAGCACTGGGGGGATAGGTGGCTACACCTTC. Encoded protein: CASTGGIGGYTF. Drawing the rest from reference TRBV2 and TRBJ1-2, the complete variable domain is EPEVTQTPSHQVTQMGQEVILRCVPISNHLYFYWYRQILGQKVEFLVSFYNNEISEKSEIFDDQFSVERPDGSNFTLKIRSTKLEDSAMYFCASTGGIGGYTFGSGTRLTVV.

The chain uses TRBV7-2 and TRBJ1-1; no firm D call. The V end was cut by 3 bases, the J end by 3 bases, with 8 bases between. The CDR3 is made up of 13 amino acids. The germline V gene has CDR1 SGHTA and CDR2 FQGNSA. This chain's CDR3 is CASSFARHTEAFF. The CDR3 DNA sequence: TGTGCCAGCAGCTTCGCACGCCACACTGAAGCTTTCTTT.

The J gene is TRBJ2-1, the V gene TRBV5-1; D is uncertain. V shed 0 bases and J shed 8 bases, with 15 bases lying between them. Germline assignment: CDR1 SGHRS and CDR2 YFSETQ. This CDR3 is 15 amino acids long. The CDR3 spells CASSLATLNTHEQFF. In DNA form, the CDR3 reads TGCGCCAGCAGCTTGGCCACCCTCAATACACATGAGCAGTTCTTC.

The DNA for the CDR3 is TGTGCCAGCAGCGTAATGGGGAGGACAGGGGGCGTGGAGACCCAGTACTTC. Translation gives CASSVMGRTGGVETQYF. The chain combines TRBV9 with TRBJ2-5; 11 nucleotides match TRBD1. The CDR3 length is 17 residues. Germline V gives CDR1 SGDLS, CDR2 YYNGEE. V lost 1 base, J lost 5 bases, and 10 bases stayed unmatched.

This clone was picked up a small number of times. The chain recombines TRBV9 with TRBJ1-6, with D maybe TRBD1 (6 bases). Germline CDR1 is SGDLS and CDR2 is YYNGEE. CDR3 length: 15 amino acids. V dropped 4 bases and J dropped 7 bases, with 15 bases sitting between them. The CDR3 coding sequence is TGTGCCAGCAGCCCTGTCCCGACAGGCAATTCACCCCTCCACTTT. This encodes CASSPVPTGNSPLHF. The full variable domain, rest sourced from reference TRBV9 and TRBJ1-6, is DSGVTQTPKHLITATGQRVTLRCSPRSGDLSVYWYQQSLDQGLQFLIQYYNGEERAKGNILERFSAQQFPDLHSELNLSSLELGDSALYFCASSPVPTGNSPLHFGNGTRLTVT.

The chain couples TRBV5-1 to TRBJ2-7; no reliable D call. Germline CDR1 is SGHRS and CDR2 is YFSETQ. The CDR3 is made up of 15 amino acids. The germline V and J ends were trimmed by 2 bases and 7 bases, with 19 bases remaining between them. The CDR3 DNA sequence: TGCGCCAGCAGCTTAACCGTAACCACCACTGGTGAGCAGTACTTC. Translating gives CASSLTVTTTGEQYF.

The chain joins TRBV18 to TRBJ2-3; D is unresolved. V shed 5 bases and J shed 0 bases, with 6 bases lying between them. Germline V CDR1 and CDR2: KGHSH, LQKENI. The CDR3 has 13 residues. Here the CDR3 reads CASSGVSTDTQYF. DNA of the CDR3: TGTGCCAGCTCAGGGGTTAGCACAGATACGCAGTATTTT.

The chain recombines TRBV30 with TRBJ1-2; 7 nucleotides line up with TRBD1. The CDR3 is 12 amino acids. Germline V gene data show CDR1 as GTSNPN and CDR2 as SVGIG (reference sequence). Germline trimming cut 8 bases from V and 3 bases from J; bases unmatched to any gene: 6. CDR3 amino acids: CAIGQEDYGYTF. The CDR3 nucleotides are TGTGCCATAGGACAGGAGGACTATGGCTACACCTTC.

This clone was recorded a few times. This rearrangement joins TRBV29-1 to TRBJ2-5, with 11 positions matching TRBD2. CDR1 is SQVTM, CDR2 ANQGSEA, per germline. CDR3 length: 14 amino acids. Unmatched junction bases numbered 2, after V lost 3 bases and J lost 2 bases. The CDR3: CSVDLAGGQETQYF. The CDR3 coding sequence is TGCAGCGTTGACCTAGCGGGGGGTCAAGAGACCCAGTACTTC. The entire variable domain, with the rest obtained from reference TRBV29-1 and TRBJ2-5, is as follows: SAVISQKPSRDICQRGTSLTIQCQVDSQVTMMFWYRQQPGQSLTLIATANQGSEATYESGFVIDKFPISRPNLTFSTLTVSNMSPEDSSIYLCSVDLAGGQETQYFGPGTRLLVL.

Only a few counts were recorded for this clone. The chain has TRBV19 and TRBJ2-7; 7 bases line up with TRBD1. CDR1 LNHDA and CDR2 SQIVND come from the germline V gene (reference sequence). V shed 6 bases and J 3 bases; nucleotides not matched to a gene: 8. The CDR3 length is 14 residues. CDR3 residues: CASSQGQAIYEQYF. Written as DNA, the CDR3 is TGTGCCAGTAGCCAAGGACAGGCAATCTACGAGCAGTACTTC.

This chain uses TRBV9 with TRBJ2-7; possible D gene TRBD1, 6 bases. The CDR3 runs 14 residues. Germline lookup yields CDR1 SGDLS and CDR2 YYNGEE. Trimming stripped 0 bases from V and 3 bases from J, with 10 bases between. The CDR3 spells CASSVASDSYEQYF. In nucleotides, the CDR3 is TGTGCCAGCAGCGTAGCCTCGGACAGCTACGAGCAGTACTTC.

The table lists this clone with a few counts. The chain links TRBV9 to TRBJ1-1, with D possibly matching TRBD1 (6 bases). V lost 2 bases to trimming and J lost 0 bases, with 14 bases between them. CDR1 and CDR2 (germline): SGDLS, YYNGEE. The CDR3 contains 16 residues. CDR3 DNA: TGTGCCAGCAGCGTGGGGGCCGGAGCCATGAACACTGAAGCTTTCTTT. Translated, it gives CASSVGAGAMNTEAFF.

This clone was detected once. CDR3 bases: TGCAGCGCGGGACAGGACTCCTACGAGCAGTACTTC. Translation: CSAGQDSYEQYF. The chain carries TRBV29-1 and TRBJ2-7; the match to TRBD1 covers 8 bases. Germline loops: CDR1 SQVTM, CDR2 ANQGSEA. J gave up 0 bases and V 7 bases, and 2 bases lay outside the gene matches. This CDR3 spans 12 amino acids.

This rearrangement joins TRBV5-1 to TRBJ1-4, with D unclear. There are 15 residues in the CDR3. Germline lookup yields CDR1 SGHRS and CDR2 YFSETQ. Trimming removed 4 bases from V and 7 bases from J, with 17 bases in between. Written as DNA, the CDR3 is TGCGCCAGCAGCCCCACGGCAGTAGAAGGTGAAAAACTGTTTTTT. Its protein is CASSPTAVEGEKLFF.

This clone was seen more than once but under ten times. The chain couples TRBV5-1 to TRBJ1-1; D call uncertain. The V end lost 4 bases, the J end lost 5 bases, and 9 bases lay between the germline ends. Germline-derived CDR1 and CDR2 are SGHRS and YFSETQ. This CDR3 contains 12 residues. Here the CDR3 DNA reads TGCGCCAGCAGCGCAGAGGGTACTGAAGCTTTCTTT. It yields the protein CASSAEGTEAFF.

V usage is TRBV29-1 and J usage is TRBJ1-5; the D gene is possibly TRBD1 (5 bases). V was shortened by 4 bases and J by 0 bases, with 13 bases between the two germline ends. The CDR3 has 15 residues. CDR1 is SQVTM, CDR2 ANQGSEA, per germline. CDR3 region: CSVVSGRNSNQPQHF. In nucleotides, the CDR3 is TGCAGCGTTGTTTCGGGACGGAATAGCAATCAGCCCCAGCATTTT.